This TCR beta chain is from a study of OX40 agonist ivuxolimab in advanced cancers. Data came from immunoSEQ multiplex PCR; TCRdb stores just in-frame clones and leaves some out. The data hold tens of thousands of clones, with 92% observed a single time. Germline values: CDR1 SGHRS, CDR2 YFSETQ. The trim removed 4 bases at V and 2 bases at J, leaving 11 bases unmatched. The CDR3 is 17 amino acids. The sequence was obtained from an adult with an advanced solid tumor such as melanoma, head and neck, liver or kidney cancer. This chain connects TRBV5-1 to TRBJ2-1; 8 bases match TRBD2. The starting material was CD4+ or CD8+ T cells sorted from blood, obtained in a trial of the OX40 agonist ivuxolimab. This CDR3 is CASSPGVAGPPYNEQFF. As DNA, the CDR3 is TGCGCCAGCAGCCCGGGCGTAGCGGGACCGCCCTACAATGAGCAGTTCTTC.